The present TCR beta chain was sequenced within a study of T cells in Graves' hyperthyroidism and ophthalmopathy. Study-wide results and caveats: Peripheral blood also featured most of the thyroid clonotypes expanded above 0.001.

The CDR3 has 15 residues. V dropped 3 bases and J dropped 2; count of bases not matched to a gene: 9. CDR1 is DFQATT, CDR2 SNEGSKA, per germline (reference sequence). A patient was excluded if there was uncontrolled infection, other autoimmune disease, pregnancy or lactation. Diagnoses were made from clinical symptoms, serum measures (thyroxine and TRAb), thyroid ultrasound and orbital computed tomography. The PBMCs studied were ones that came from 8.5 to 10 ml fresh peripheral blood. There were TCR beta CDR3 regions amplified from RNA transcripts. An initial round of RT-PCR targeting the TCR CDR3 relied on the HTBI primer set. MiXCR, applied by TCRdb to the multiplex PCR reads, yields one record per CDR3 protein. The sample lists around 690,000 distinct CDR3 sequences, less than 25% occurring once. Concerning this clonotype itself: What it binds is unknown.

The sequence was collected from a man between 25 and 39 years old with Graves' ophthalmopathy. The source material was blood. The rearrangement links TRBV20-1 to TRBJ2-7, with 8 bases lining up with TRBD2. The DNA for the CDR3 is TGCAGTGCTAGGGTGCGGGGGGAAAGGACCTACGAGCAGTACTTC. This encodes CSARVRGERTYEQYF.